This TCR beta chain was recovered during a study of blood T cell repertoires in COVID-19 (TCRdb year 2020). With respect to the entire study: Samples from collaborators originated in the United States, Italy and Spain and spanned both the acute and convalescent phases of COVID-19. The prospective study material was composed of cDNA or gDNA derived from T cells, B-cell-depleted T cells, or PBMCs. The dataset comprised deeply sampled blood TCRbeta repertoires from subjects exposed to, actively infected with, or recovered from COVID-19. The repertoires were made available in a free public database intended to serve as a resource for research on the immune response to SARS-CoV-2. The samples were drawn from two sources: the first 160 participants of the ongoing ImmuneRACE study, and some 1,300 subjects contributed by 6 global collaborators. A de-identified subject ID, COVID-19 status, age in years and sex were almost always included in the sample metadata. Where available, HLA class I and class II types were obtained from metadata supplied by the sample provider rather than from assay-based typing. On the study overall, not on this receptor specifically: The amount of clinical and demographic metadata varied by source and participant and was provided uncurated.

The immunoSEQ Assay, a bias-controlled multiplex PCR, was used to amplify TCRbeta CDR3 regions from genomic DNA. The study's processing was this. The number of nucleated cells in each sample was estimated from the amplification of reference gene primers within the assay. To quantify the absolute abundance of each unique TCRbeta CDR3 rearrangement, sequence reads were collapsed and filtered. For each sample, productive Simpson clonality was calculated as the square root of Simpson's diversity index across productive rearrangements. The table comes from immuneACCESS by way of TCRdb, which keeps in-frame sequences with V and J called. Part of the clones is missing from these tables; in studies checked, under half for an unresolved V gene and the rest for unknown reasons. The DNA was the basis for D and trimming; V, J and clone size are from that table. Across this sample there are roughly 230,000 clones, with 90% seen only once. Of the sample, 2.1% is held by the ten largest clones.

On this clone itself: Its antigen remains unidentified. No much larger clone is present one base from it, and per-base qualities are unavailable.

One collaborating source in Seattle enrolled patients while the patients were actively infected and followed the patients over time throughout the course of disease. Each collaborating institution followed its own protocols to collect whole blood in K2EDTA tubes. For TCRbeta analysis, collaborators shipped samples as frozen whole blood, isolated PBMCs, or DNA extracted from either of those sample types. The specimen was peripheral blood. The source of this sequence is a woman aged 55 to 70 with COVID-19, enrolled during active disease.

The DNA is TGTGCCAGCAGCGTAGGCGGGGGCAACGAGCAGTACTTC. This sequence encodes CASSVGGGNEQYF. The rearranged chain carries TRBV9 and TRBJ2-7; the D gene is possibly TRBD2, with 7 bases matching. CDR1 and CDR2 are drawn from the germline V gene: SGDLS, YYNGEE. The CDR3 covers 13 residues, taking in both the cysteine and the phenylalanine. Only the CDR3 portion is preserved as DNA: 39 bases, with reading frame beginning at the first base. V is clipped by 0 bases and J by 5 bases, and the sequence between their germline boundaries is 9 bases long.